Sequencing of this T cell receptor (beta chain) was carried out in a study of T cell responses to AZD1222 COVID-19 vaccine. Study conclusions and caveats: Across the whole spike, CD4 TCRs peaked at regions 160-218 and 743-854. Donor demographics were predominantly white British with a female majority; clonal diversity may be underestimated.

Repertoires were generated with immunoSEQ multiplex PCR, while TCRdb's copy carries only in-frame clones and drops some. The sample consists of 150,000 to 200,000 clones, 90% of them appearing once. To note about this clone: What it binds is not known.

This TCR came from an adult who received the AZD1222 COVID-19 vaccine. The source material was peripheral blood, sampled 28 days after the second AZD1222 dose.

The CDR3 bases are TGTGCCAGCAGGCAAGACAGGGGCTGTCTACAATGTTATAGCAATCAGCCCCAGCATTTT. Translating gives CASRQDRGCLQCYSNQPQHF. J is TRBJ1-5 and V is TRBV2; TRBD1 aligns across 8 bases. The CDR3 consists of 20 residues. J was trimmed by 0 bases and V by 6 bases; bases with no gene match: 19. CDR1 is SNHLY and CDR2 is FYNNEI in the germline V gene.